This T cell receptor beta chain emerged from a study of glioma-infiltrating T cells. Points from the study as a whole: CDR3 overlap between tissue and blood was very small. Non-neoplastic patients had below-expected tissue-blood divergence, while all gliomas exceeded expectation.

The CDR3 has 14 residues. V lost 8 bases, J lost 4 bases, and 9 bases stayed unmatched. Remarks on this clonotype: Antigen specificity is unknown.

Using RNA template, CDR3s of TCR alpha and beta were amplified with iRepertoire arm-PCR. Input was roughly 85-450 ng of tissue mRNA or PBMC total RNA. Via MiXCR, TCRdb re-called the multiplex PCR reads, giving one row per CDR3 protein. Of under 200,000 distinct CDR3 sequences listed, approximately 30% are singletons. This chain uses TRBV12-3 or TRBV12-4 with TRBJ1-1; 8 bases are shared with TRBD1. The receptor's source is a human donor with low-grade glioma or glioblastoma, undergoing nonglioma brain surgery, or in good health (not recorded which). The specimen sequenced was glioma tissue, nonneoplastic brain tissue, or PBMCs (not recorded which). The CDR3 nucleotides read TGTGCCAGCGGCAAGACAGGGGCTGGCACTGAAGCTTTCTTT. Its translation is CASGKTGAGTEAFF.